The rows below give T cell receptor beta chains drawn from one sample of a study of beta chain features in type 1 diabetes. Profiling relied on immunoSEQ multiplex PCR, and the TCRdb table lists in-frame clones only, not all of them. The sample consists of roughly 160,000 clones, approximately 9% of them appearing once. Input material: central memory CD4+ T cells from blood. These receptors all stem from a young woman with type 1 diabetes. The CDR3 runs from the conserved cysteine through the conserved F or W. D genes are given only for firm matches. Not all rows give a size; the values are once, few, many and, for expanded clones, a class.

J,V,size,D,DNA,CDR3
TRBJ1-5,TRBV19,once,NA,TGTGCCAGTAATCCGAGCAATCAGCCCCAGCATTTT,CASNPSNQPQHF
TRBJ1-3,TRBV10-3,many,NA,TGTGCCATCAGAACCACAGGCTCTGGAAACACCATATATTTT,CAIRTTGSGNTIYF
TRBJ1-5,TRBV7-2,few,TRBD1,TGTGCCAGCAGCCCCCAGGCAGGGGGAAGGGGCAATCAGCCCCAGCATTTT,CASSPQAGGRGNQPQHF
TRBJ2-7,TRBV19,few,NA,TGTGCCAGGCCCCGCGAGGGATGTGCCTACGAGCAGTACTTC,CARPREGCAYEQYF
TRBJ2-1,TRBV7-2,few,NA,TGTGCCAGCAGCTTAGCTGTCAGTATCTCCTACAATGAGCAGTTCTTC,CASSLAVSISYNEQFF
TRBJ2-5,TRBV19,many,NA,TGTGCCAGTAGTAGGGACAACCAAGAGACCCAGTACTTC,CASSRDNQETQYF
TRBJ2-2,TRBV7-2,few,TRBD1,TGTGCCAGCGCGTGGGACAGGGGGACCGGGGAGCTGTTTTTT,CASAWDRGTGELFF
TRBJ2-3,TRBV4-2,NA,TRBD2,TGTGCCAGCAGCCAATCGACTAGCGGCATCACAGATACGCAGTATTTT,CASSQSTSGITDTQYF
TRBJ2-1,TRBV28,NA,TRBD2,TGTGCCAGCTGGGCTTGGAGGACTAGCGGGAGTTACAATGAGCAGTTCTTC,CASWAWRTSGSYNEQFF
TRBJ1-4,TRBV4-3,many,NA,TGCGCCAGCAGCCAAGGAACAGGAGCCGGTGGTGAAAAACTGTTTTTT,CASSQGTGAGGEKLFF
TRBJ1-3,TRBV6-6,NA,NA,TGTGCCAGCAGAAAGAGCTCTGGAAACACCATATATTTT,CASRKSSGNTIYF
TRBJ2-5,TRBV7-2,few,TRBD1,TGTGCCAGCAGCTTAGGGGACCAGGGGGTGACCCAGTACTTC,CASSLGDQGVTQYF
TRBJ1-1,TRBV14,NA,NA,TGTGCCAGCAGCCAAGGAGTGAACACTGAAGCTTTCTTT,CASSQGVNTEAFF
TRBJ2-1,TRBV7-2,NA,TRBD2,TGTGCCAGCAGCTCCCGGGGAGCGGGGGCCAACAATGAGCAGTTCTTC,CASSSRGAGANNEQFF
TRBJ2-2,TRBV7-7,NA,NA,TGTGCTAGCAGCTTACAGGGTACCGGGGAGCTGTTTTTT,CASSLQGTGELFF
TRBJ1-1,TRBV29-1,NA,NA,TGCAGCGTTGCCGAACATTCGAACACTGAAGCTTTCTTT,CSVAEHSNTEAFF
TRBJ2-3,TRBV30,few,NA,TGTGCCTGGAGCAAAGATACAGGGGATACGCAGTATTTT,CAWSKDTGDTQYF
TRBJ2-3,TRBV5-1,NA,TRBD2,TGCGCCAGCAGCTTGGCGACTAGCGGGAGTGATACGCAGTATTTT,CASSLATSGSDTQYF
TRBJ2-7,TRBV18,NA,TRBD2,TGTGCCAGCTCACTGATAGCGGGAGCGGCTTACGAGCAGTACTTC,CASSLIAGAAYEQYF
TRBJ1-1,TRBV5-6,NA,TRBD1,TGTGCCAGCAGCTTGTCCGGGACAGCTATGAACACTGAAGCTTTCTTT,CASSLSGTAMNTEAFF
TRBJ1-5,TRBV5-3,few,NA,TGTGCCAGAAGCTTGGAACAGGGCACGTTCGATAGCAATCAGCCCCAGCATTTT,CARSLEQGTFDSNQPQHF
TRBJ2-5,TRBV7-2,few,TRBD2,TGTGCCAGCAGCTTGGTGGCGGGGGAAGGAACCCAGTACTTC,CASSLVAGEGTQYF
TRBJ2-6,TRBV2,NA,TRBD1,TGTGCCGGACATAGGACAGGGGTTCGCTCTGGGGCCAACGTCCTGACTTTC,CAGHRTGVRSGANVLTF
TRBJ1-2,TRBV5-4,few,NA,TGTGCCAGCAGCCCTGGGCCGGATAATGGCTACACCTTC,CASSPGPDNGYTF
TRBJ2-7,TRBV30,NA,TRBD2,TGTGCCTGGACCGCTAGCGGGAGCTCCTACGAGCAGTACTTC,CAWTASGSSYEQYF
TRBJ1-2,TRBV5-1,few,NA,TGCGCCAGCAGCTTGGGAGCCGGGGAGGATGGCTACACCTTC,CASSLGAGEDGYTF
TRBJ1-6,TRBV6-6,NA,TRBD1,TGTGCCAGCAGTAGGGGACAGTCTTATTCACCCCTCCACTTT,CASSRGQSYSPLHF
TRBJ1-1,TRBV11-2,NA,TRBD1,TGTGCCAGCAGCTCCGGGACAGGGAACACTGAAGCTTTCTTT,CASSSGTGNTEAFF
TRBJ2-5,TRBV10-3,many,NA,TGTGCCATCAGTGACAACGGGGGGCCCCAGTACTTC,CAISDNGGPQYF
TRBJ2-4,TRBV5-4,NA,TRBD2,TGTGCCAGCAGCTTGGGGCTGGCGGGAGTGGACATTCAGTACTTC,CASSLGLAGVDIQYF
TRBJ1-1,TRBV19,NA,NA,TGTGCCAGTAGTATAGACAGTGCCCCGCCGAACACTGAAGCTTTCTTT,CASSIDSAPPNTEAFF
TRBJ1-2,TRBV25-1,few,TRBD1,TGTGCCAGCAGTGAAGGAGGGGGCCTCCGGACCGTCACCTTC,CASSEGGGLRTVTF
TRBJ2-1,TRBV5-6,few,TRBD2,TGTGCCAGCAGCTTGGACGGGAGGGTCAATGAGCAGTTCTTC,CASSLDGRVNEQFF
TRBJ2-7,TRBV5-6,NA,TRBD1,TGTGCCAGCAGCCCGGACAGGGGGAACTCCTACGAGCAGTACTTC,CASSPDRGNSYEQYF
TRBJ2-7,TRBV28,few,NA,TGTGCCAGCAGTCCCATAGGGGTAGCCTACGAGCAGTACTTC,CASSPIGVAYEQYF
TRBJ2-6,TRBV4-3,few,NA,TGCGCCAGCAGCCTCAGGGCGACTGGGGCCAACGTCCTGACTTTC,CASSLRATGANVLTF
TRBJ2-2,TRBV10-3,NA,NA,TGTGCCATCGGGGGGACCGGGGAGCTGTTTTTT,CAIGGTGELFF
TRBJ2-7,TRBV18,many,TRBD2,TGTGCCAGCTCGCCGACTAGCGGGAGCCACGAGCAGTACTTC,CASSPTSGSHEQYF
TRBJ2-2,TRBV5-1,NA,NA,TGCGCCAGCAATGCGTGGCGGGACACCGGGGAGCTGTTTTTT,CASNAWRDTGELFF